The present entry profiles one TCR beta chain with its context. As yet, its antigen is unknown. TCRdb keeps only in-frame clones here, not all; method: immunoSEQ multiplex PCR. The sample has some 150,000 clones; roughly nine tenths are singletons. This entry belongs to a study of T cell responses to AZD1222 COVID-19 vaccine. Germline V gene lookup returns CDR1 WSHSY and CDR2 SAAADI. V was pared by 6 bases and J by 5 bases, with 9 bases of the junction left unmatched. This CDR3 has 14 residues. Study-level results: Only five or six AZD1222 recipients were seropositive at baseline. There were vaccine-associated CD4 TCRs across spike, dominant at 160-218 and 743-854. Nearly half of the spike-specific TCRs reportedly recognize variant regions that carry no mutations. Donors, mostly white British, included more females; clonal diversity was possibly underestimated.

The clonotype originates from an adult in good health. The sample was peripheral blood, taken on day 0 of MenACWY control vaccination. The chain uses TRBV10-2 and TRBJ1-1; 7 nucleotides agree with TRBD1. Here the CDR3 DNA reads TGCGCCAGCAGCCCGACAGGGAGTGGGACTGAAGCTTTCTTT. It is translated as CASSPTGSGTEAFF.